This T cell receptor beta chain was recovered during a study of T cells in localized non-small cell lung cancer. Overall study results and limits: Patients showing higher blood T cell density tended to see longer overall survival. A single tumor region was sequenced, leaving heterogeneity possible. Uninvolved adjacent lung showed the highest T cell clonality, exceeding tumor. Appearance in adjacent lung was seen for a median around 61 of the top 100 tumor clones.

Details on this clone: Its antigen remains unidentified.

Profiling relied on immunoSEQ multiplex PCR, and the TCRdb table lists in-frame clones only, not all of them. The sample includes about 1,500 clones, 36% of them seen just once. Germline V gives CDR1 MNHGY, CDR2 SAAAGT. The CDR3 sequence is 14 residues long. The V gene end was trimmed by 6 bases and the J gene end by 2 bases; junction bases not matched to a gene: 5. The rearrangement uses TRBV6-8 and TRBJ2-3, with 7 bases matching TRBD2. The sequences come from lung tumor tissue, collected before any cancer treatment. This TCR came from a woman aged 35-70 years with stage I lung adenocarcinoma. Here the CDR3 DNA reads TGTGCCAGCAGCTGGACTAGGGTCACAGATACGCAGTATTTT. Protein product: CASSWTRVTDTQYF.